This T cell receptor (beta chain) originates from a study of T cell responses to AZD1222 COVID-19 vaccine. The V and J ends lost 2 bases and 7 bases, in that order; junction bases with no gene match: 10. Germline V gene lookup returns CDR1 SGHVS and CDR2 FQNEAQ. This CDR3 has 17 amino acids. Overall study results and limits: Among vaccine-associated CD4 TCRs, coverage spanned spike, with dominance at 160-218 and 743-854. White British donors predominated, females outnumbered males, and clonal diversity was possibly underestimated. Baseline serostatus was positive in only six AZD1222 recipients.

This clone was observed a handful of times. Its antigen is undetermined. Sequencing used immunoSEQ multiplex PCR; TCRdb keeps in-frame clones, though not all of them. The repertoire holds 150,000 or so clones, about 90% seen once, with about 3% in the top ten. The sequencing used peripheral blood, collected on day 0 of MenACWY control vaccination. This chain links TRBV7-8 with TRBJ2-3; 12 bases fit TRBD2. The sequence was obtained from an adult in good health. The CDR3 DNA reads as TGTGCCAGCAGCTTAAGGGTGACTAGCGGGAGCGTATATACGCAGTATTTT. Translation gives CASSLRVTSGSVYTQYF.